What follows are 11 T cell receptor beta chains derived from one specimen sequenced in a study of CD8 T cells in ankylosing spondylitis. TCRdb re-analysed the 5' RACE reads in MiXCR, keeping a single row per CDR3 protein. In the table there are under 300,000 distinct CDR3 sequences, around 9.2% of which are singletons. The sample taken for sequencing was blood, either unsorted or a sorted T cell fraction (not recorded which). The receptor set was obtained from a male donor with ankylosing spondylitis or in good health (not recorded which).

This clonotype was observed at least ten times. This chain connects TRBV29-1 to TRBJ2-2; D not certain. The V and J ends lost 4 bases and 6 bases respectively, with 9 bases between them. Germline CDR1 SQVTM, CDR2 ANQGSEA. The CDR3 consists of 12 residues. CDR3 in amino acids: CSVGSLAGELFF. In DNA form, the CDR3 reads TGCAGCGTTGGTAGTTTGGCCGGGGAGCTGTTTTTT.

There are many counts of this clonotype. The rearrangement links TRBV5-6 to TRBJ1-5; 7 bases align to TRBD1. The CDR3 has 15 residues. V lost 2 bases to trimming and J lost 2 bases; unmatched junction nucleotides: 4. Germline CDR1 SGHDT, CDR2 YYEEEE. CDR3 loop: CASSLDGQGNQPQHF. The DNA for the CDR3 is TGTGCCAGCAGCTTAGACGGACAGGGCAATCAGCCCCAGCATTTT.

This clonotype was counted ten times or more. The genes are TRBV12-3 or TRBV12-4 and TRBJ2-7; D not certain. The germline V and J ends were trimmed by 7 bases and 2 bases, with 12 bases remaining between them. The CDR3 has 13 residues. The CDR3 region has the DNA TGTGCCAGCAACTCACCAGAAACCTACGAGCAGTACTTC. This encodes CASNSPETYEQYF.

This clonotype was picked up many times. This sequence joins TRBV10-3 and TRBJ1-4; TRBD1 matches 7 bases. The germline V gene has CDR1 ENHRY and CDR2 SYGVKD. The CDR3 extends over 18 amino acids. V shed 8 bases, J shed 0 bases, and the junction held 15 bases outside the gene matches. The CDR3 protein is CAIGKDRPGDTTNEKLFF. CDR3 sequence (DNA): TGTGCCATCGGGAAGGACAGGCCGGGGGACACAACTAATGAAAAACTGTTTTTT.

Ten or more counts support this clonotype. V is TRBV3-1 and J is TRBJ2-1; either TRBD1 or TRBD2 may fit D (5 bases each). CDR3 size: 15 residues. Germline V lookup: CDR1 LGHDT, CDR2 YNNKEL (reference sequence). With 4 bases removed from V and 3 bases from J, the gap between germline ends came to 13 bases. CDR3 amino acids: CASSPVGDGYNEQFF. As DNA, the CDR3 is TGTGCCAGCAGCCCCGTTGGGGACGGCTACAATGAGCAGTTCTTC.

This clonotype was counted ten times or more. CDR3 in amino acids: CSARDRDRDGYTF. CDR3 DNA: TGCAGTGCTAGAGATCGAGACAGGGACGGCTACACCTTC. This sequence joins TRBV20-1 and TRBJ1-2; TRBD1 matches 7 bases. V lost 0 bases and J lost 8; bases outside the gene matches: 6. Germline CDR1 DFQATT, CDR2 SNEGSKA (reference sequence). The CDR3 runs 13 residues.

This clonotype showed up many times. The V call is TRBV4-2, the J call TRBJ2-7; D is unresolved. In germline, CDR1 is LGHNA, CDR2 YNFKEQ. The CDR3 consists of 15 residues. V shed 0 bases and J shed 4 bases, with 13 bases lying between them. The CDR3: CASSQDRHSMYEQYF. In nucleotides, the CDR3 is TGTGCCAGCAGCCAAGATCGGCACTCTATGTACGAGCAGTACTTC.

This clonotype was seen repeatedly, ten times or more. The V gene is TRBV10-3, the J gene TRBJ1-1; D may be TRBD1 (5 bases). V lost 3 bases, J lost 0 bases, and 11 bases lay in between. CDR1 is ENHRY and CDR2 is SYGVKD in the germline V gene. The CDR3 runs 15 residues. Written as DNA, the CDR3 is TGTGCCATCAGTGAATCGGACAACATGAACACTGAAGCTTTCTTT. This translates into CAISESDNMNTEAFF.

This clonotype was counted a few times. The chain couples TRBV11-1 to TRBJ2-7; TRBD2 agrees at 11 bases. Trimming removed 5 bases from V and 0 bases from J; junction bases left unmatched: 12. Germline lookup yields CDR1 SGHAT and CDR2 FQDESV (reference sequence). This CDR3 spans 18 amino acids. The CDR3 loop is CASSTTSLAGGISYEQYF. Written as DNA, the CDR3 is TGTGCCAGCAGCACTACTTCCCTAGCGGGAGGTATCTCCTACGAGCAGTACTTC.

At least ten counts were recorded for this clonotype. The CDR3 reads CASSFSDRAGTEAFF. DNA for the CDR3: TGTGCCAGCAGCTTCTCGGACAGGGCGGGCACTGAAGCTTTCTTT. V is TRBV7-9 and J is TRBJ1-1, with TRBD1 matching over 8 bases. With V trimmed by 3 bases and J by 4 bases, 7 bases remained unmatched. Germline V CDR1 and CDR2: SEHNR, FQNEAQ (reference sequence). The CDR3 has 15 residues.

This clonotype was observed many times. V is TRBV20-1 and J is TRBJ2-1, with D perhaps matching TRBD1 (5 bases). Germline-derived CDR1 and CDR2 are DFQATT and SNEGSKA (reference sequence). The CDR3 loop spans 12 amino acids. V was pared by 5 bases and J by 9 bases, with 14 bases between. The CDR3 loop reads CSARQGNGEQFF. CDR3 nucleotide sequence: TGCAGTGCTCGTCAGGGAAATGGTGAGCAGTTCTTC.